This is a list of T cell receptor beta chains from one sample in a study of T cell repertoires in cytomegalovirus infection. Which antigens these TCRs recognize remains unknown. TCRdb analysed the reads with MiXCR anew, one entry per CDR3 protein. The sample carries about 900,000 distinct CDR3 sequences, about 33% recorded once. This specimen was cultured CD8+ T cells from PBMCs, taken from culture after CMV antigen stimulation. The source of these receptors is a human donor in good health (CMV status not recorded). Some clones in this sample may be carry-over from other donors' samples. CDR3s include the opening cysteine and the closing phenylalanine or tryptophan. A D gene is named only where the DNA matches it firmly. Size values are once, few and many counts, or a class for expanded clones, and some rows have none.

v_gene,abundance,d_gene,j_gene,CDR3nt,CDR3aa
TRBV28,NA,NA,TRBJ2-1,TGTGCCAGCAGTTTATCCCGGGCTGCCTACAATGAGCAGTTCTTC,CASSLSRAAYNEQFF
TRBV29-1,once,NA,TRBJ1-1,TGCAGCGTTGAGGGTTCATTGGAAGCTTTCTTT,CSVEGSLEAFF
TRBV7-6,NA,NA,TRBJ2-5,TGTGCCAGCAGCTTAATTCCAGATGAGACCCAGTACTTC,CASSLIPDETQYF
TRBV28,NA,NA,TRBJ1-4,TGTGCCACCTACCCGGGCAGGGAGAAGGAAAAACTGTTTTTT,CATYPGREKEKLFF
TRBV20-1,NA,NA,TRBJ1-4,TGCAGTGCTTGGGGGCTGGCTAATGAAAAACTGTTTTTT,CSAWGLANEKLFF
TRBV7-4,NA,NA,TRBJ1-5,TGTGCCAGCAGCTACTCGGACAGTTCCCAGCATTTT,CASSYSDSSQHF
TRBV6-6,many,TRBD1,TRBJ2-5,TGTGCCAGCAGCTTAGGGACAGGGGGCCTGGAGACCCAGTACTTC,CASSLGTGGLETQYF
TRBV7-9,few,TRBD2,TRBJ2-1,TGTGCCAGCAGCCCCGCCGGCGGGGGCTCCTACAATGAGCAGTTCTTC,CASSPAGGGSYNEQFF
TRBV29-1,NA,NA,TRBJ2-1,TGCAGCGTTGCAGGGAATGAGCAGTTCTTC,CSVAGNEQFF
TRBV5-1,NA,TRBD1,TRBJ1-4,TGCGCCAGCAGCGACCGGGACAGGGGGCTCGCTAATGAAAAACTGTTTTTT,CASSDRDRGLANEKLFF
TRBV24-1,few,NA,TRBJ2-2,TGTGCCACCAGTGGAACTACCACGTTCAGTAAAAGTTACGTCGGGGAGCTGTTTTTT,CATSGTTTFSKSYVGELFF
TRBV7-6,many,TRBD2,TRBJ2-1,TGTGCCAGCAGTTCAACTAGCGGGGGGTTCAGCTCCTACAATGAGCAGTTCTTC,CASSSTSGGFSSYNEQFF
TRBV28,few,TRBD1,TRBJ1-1,TGTGCCAGCAGTTTAAAAGGGGGCATGAACACTGAAGCTTTCTTT,CASSLKGGMNTEAFF
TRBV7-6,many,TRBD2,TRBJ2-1,TGTGCCAGCAGCCAAGGCGCGGGGGGGCCCCTCTACAATGAGCAGTTCTTC,CASSQGAGGPLYNEQFF
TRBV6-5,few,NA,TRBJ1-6,TGTGCCAGCAGTTACGGGCAGGGTGCTATTTCCCTCCACTTT,CASSYGQGAISLHF
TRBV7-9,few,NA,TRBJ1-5,TGTGCCAGCAGCTTAGATACTGGCCCACGACTAGGGAATCAGCCCCAGCATTTT,CASSLDTGPRLGNQPQHF
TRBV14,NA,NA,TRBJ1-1,TGTGCCAGCAGTCATTACCAGGGGAGAGGGGCTTTCTTC,CASSHYQGRGAFF
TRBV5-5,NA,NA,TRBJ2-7,TGTGCCAGCAGTTCCGACGGGAAGCAGTACTTC,CASSSDGKQYF
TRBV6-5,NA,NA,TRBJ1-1,TGTGCCATCACCCCCGACCCCTGGGACCGAGTAACTGAAGCTTTCTTT,CAITPDPWDRVTEAFF
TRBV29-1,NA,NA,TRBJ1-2,TGCAGCCGTGAGGGGAGGCCGAGCTATGGCTACACCTTC,CSREGRPSYGYTF
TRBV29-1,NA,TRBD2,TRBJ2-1,TGCAGCGCTAGGCGGGGGGCCTTGGAGCAGTTCTTC,CSARRGALEQFF
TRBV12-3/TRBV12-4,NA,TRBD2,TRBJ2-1,TGTGTCAGCCTAGAGCGGGATCCGTGGGATGAGCAGTTCTTC,CVSLERDPWDEQFF
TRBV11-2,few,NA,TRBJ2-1,TGTGCCAGCAGCTTAGATGCCAGACCAGGAATGACTATTTCCTACAATGAGCAGTTCTTC,CASSLDARPGMTISYNEQFF
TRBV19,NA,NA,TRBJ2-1,TGTGTCAGTAGTATGTTTAAGAAATTCAAGAGCTCCTACAATGAGCAGTTCTTC,CVSSMFKKFKSSYNEQFF
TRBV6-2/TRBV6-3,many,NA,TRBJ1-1,TGTGCCAGCTTTGGAGGGGTTGCTGAAGCTTTCTTT,CASFGGVAEAFF
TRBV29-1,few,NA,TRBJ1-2,TGCAGCGCGGAGGTGCGGTGGGGCTACACCTTC,CSAEVRWGYTF
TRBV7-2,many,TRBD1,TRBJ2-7,TGTGCCAGCAGCCGTGGGACAGGAACCTACGAGCAGTACTTC,CASSRGTGTYEQYF
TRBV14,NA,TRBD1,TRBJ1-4,TGTGCCAGCAGCCGTAGGGGGCGAAATGAAAAACTGTTTTTT,CASSRRGRNEKLFF
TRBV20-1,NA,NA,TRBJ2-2,TGCAGTGCTAGAGATCCAGTTGGGGAGCTGTTTTTT,CSARDPVGELFF
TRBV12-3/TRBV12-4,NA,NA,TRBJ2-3,TGTGCCAGCAGTAGCCTCCTAAATACGCAGTATTTT,CASSSLLNTQYF
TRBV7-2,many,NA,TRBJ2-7,TGTGCCAGCAGACCGAGCTCCTACGAGCAGTACTTC,CASRPSSYEQYF
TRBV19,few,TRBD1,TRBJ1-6,TGTGCCAGTAGTAGGAAGGGGGCCAATTCACCCCTCCACTTT,CASSRKGANSPLHF
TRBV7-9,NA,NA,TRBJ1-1,TGTGCCAGCAGCTTAGTGGGGCAGGTCCGAGTCACTGAAGCTTTCTTT,CASSLVGQVRVTEAFF
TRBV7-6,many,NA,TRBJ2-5,TGTGCCAGCAGCTTAAGTAGGGGGGCCCAAGAGACCCAGTACTTC,CASSLSRGAQETQYF
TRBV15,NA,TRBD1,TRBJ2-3,TGTGCCGCCAAAACAGGGGTCAGTACAGATACGCAGTATTTT,CAAKTGVSTDTQYF
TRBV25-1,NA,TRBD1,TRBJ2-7,TGTGCCAGCGGACAGGGGTGGGAGCAGTACTTC,CASGQGWEQYF
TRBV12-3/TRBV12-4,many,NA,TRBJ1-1,TGTGCCAGCACCGCCGGGACATCCGAAGCTTTCTTT,CASTAGTSEAFF
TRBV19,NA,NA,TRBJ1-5,TGTGCCAGTAGTATGGGCAGGGCGACGGGCAATCAGCCCCAGCATTTT,CASSMGRATGNQPQHF
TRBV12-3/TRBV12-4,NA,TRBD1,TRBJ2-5,TGTGCCAGCAGTCCTTCGACAGGGGGCCCAGAGACCCAGTACTTC,CASSPSTGGPETQYF
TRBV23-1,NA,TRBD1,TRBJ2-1,TGCGCCAGCAGTCACACTGACAGGGAAGGGCGGAATGAGCAGTTCTTC,CASSHTDREGRNEQFF
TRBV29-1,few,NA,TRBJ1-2,TGCAGCGTGATGGGTAGGCGTCCCCTCTATGGCTACACCTTC,CSVMGRRPLYGYTF
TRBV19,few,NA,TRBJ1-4,TGTGCCAGCACGACAGCAACTAATGAAAAACTGTTTTTT,CASTTATNEKLFF
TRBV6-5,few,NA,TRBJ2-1,TGTGCCAGCAGTTACAATGGGGGCGGGAATGAGCAGTTCTTC,CASSYNGGGNEQFF
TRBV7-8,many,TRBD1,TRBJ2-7,TGTGCCAGTCGGCAGGGGGCCGAGCAGTACTTC,CASRQGAEQYF
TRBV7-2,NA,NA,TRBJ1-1,TGTGCCAGCGTTCCGGGACGGATGAACACTGAAGCTTTCTTT,CASVPGRMNTEAFF
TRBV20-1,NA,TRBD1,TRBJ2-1,TGCAGTGCAACGGACAGGGGGCTTGGTTCCTACAATGAGCAGTTCTTC,CSATDRGLGSYNEQFF
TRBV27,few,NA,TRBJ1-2,TGTGCCAGCAGTTTATCGAGGGCGGGTCTCCCCTATGGCTACACCTTC,CASSLSRAGLPYGYTF
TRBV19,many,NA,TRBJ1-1,TGTGCCAGTAGTTCAGCAGAGAACACTGAAGCTTTCTTT,CASSSAENTEAFF
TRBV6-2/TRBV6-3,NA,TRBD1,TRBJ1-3,TGTGCCAGCAGTTACGACAGGGCCGGGTCTGGAAACACCATATATTTT,CASSYDRAGSGNTIYF
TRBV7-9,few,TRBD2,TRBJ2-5,TGTGCCAGCAGCCGACGGGGGGAAGAGACCCAGTACTTC,CASSRRGEETQYF
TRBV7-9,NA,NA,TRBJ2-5,TGTGCCACCGACTCGTCGCAAGAGACCCAGTACTTC,CATDSSQETQYF
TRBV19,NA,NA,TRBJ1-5,TGTGCCAGTAGTATAGCGGCAGGGTCTTGGCAGCCCCAGCATTTT,CASSIAAGSWQPQHF
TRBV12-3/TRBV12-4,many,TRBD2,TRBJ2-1,TGTGCCAGCAGTTTAGGGGCTAGCGGGGGAAACTACAATGAGCAGTTCTTC,CASSLGASGGNYNEQFF
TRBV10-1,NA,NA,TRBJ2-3,TGCGCCAGCAGTGTCCTTAGTGGAGATACGCAGTATTTT,CASSVLSGDTQYF
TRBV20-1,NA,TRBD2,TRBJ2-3,TGCAGTGCTAGTCAGCTGGGGGACTACACAGATACGCAGTATTTT,CSASQLGDYTDTQYF